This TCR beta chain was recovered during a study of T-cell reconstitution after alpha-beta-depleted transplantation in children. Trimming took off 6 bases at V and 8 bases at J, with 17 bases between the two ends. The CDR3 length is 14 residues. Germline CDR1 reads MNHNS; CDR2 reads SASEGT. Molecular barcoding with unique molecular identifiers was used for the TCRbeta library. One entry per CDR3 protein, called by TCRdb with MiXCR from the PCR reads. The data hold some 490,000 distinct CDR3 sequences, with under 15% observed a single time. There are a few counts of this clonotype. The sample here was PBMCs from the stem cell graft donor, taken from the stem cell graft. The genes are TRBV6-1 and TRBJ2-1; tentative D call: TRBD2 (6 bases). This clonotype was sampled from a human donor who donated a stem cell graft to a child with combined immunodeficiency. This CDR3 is CASSLARRADEQFF. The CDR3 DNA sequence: TGTGCCAGCAGCCTAGCGCGCCGGGCCGATGAGCAGTTCTTC.